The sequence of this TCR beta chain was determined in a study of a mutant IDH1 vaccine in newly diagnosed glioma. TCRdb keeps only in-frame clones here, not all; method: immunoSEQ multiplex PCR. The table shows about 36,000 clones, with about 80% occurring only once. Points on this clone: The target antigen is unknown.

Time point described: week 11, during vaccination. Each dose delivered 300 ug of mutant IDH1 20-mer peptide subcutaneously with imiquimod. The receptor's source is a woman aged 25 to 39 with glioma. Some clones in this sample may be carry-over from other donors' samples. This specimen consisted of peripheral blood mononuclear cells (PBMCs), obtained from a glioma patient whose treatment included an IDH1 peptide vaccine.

CDR3 DNA sequence: TGCAGCACCCGATCAGGGGACTCCTACGAGCAGTACTTC. It specifies CSTRSGDSYEQYF. V and J are TRBV29-1 and TRBJ2-7, with D perhaps matching TRBD1 (6 bases). Looked up from germline, CDR1 is SQVTM and CDR2 is ANQGSEA. The CDR3 covers 13 residues. V lost 8 bases and J 0 bases, leaving 14 bases between the germline ends.